These 16 T cell receptor beta chains came from one sample sequenced in a study of T cell responses to AZD1222 COVID-19 vaccine. Measured with immunoSEQ multiplex PCR; TCRdb has only the in-frame clones, and not every one. The data contain 150,000 to 200,000 clones, about 93% of them singletons. The sample in question was peripheral blood, obtained 28 days after the second dose of the MenACWY control vaccine. The receptors come from an adult who received the MenACWY meningococcal vaccine as a control.

The V gene is TRBV18, the J gene TRBJ1-5; D not certain. The CDR3 sequence is 17 residues long. Germline V gene data show CDR1 as KGHSH and CDR2 as LQKENI. V was clipped by 6 bases and J by 0 bases, with 18 bases between them. CDR3 in amino acids: CASSRVPLSYSNQPQHF. DNA for the CDR3: TGTGCCAGCTCTCGAGTACCCTTATCCTATAGCAATCAGCCCCAGCATTTT.

The chain uses TRBV19 and TRBJ1-2, with a tentative D call TRBD1 (6 bases). CDR1 and CDR2 (germline): LNHDA, SQIVND (reference sequence). The V end lost 10 bases, the J end lost 4 bases, and 13 bases lay between the germline ends. This CDR3 is built from 12 residues. The CDR3 bases are TGTGCCACCACGCCGGACAGCTATGGCTACACCTTC. Its protein is CATTPDSYGYTF.

This chain connects TRBV7-6 to TRBJ1-4; the D is unclear. The germline CDR1 and CDR2 sequences are SGHVS and FNYEAQ. The V end was cut by 1 base, the J end by 7 bases, with 13 bases between. The CDR3 has 15 amino acids. The CDR3, as DNA: TGTGCCAGCAGCTTAGGTTGGACGTCCACTGAAAAACTGTTTTTT. Its protein product is CASSLGWTSTEKLFF.

The genes are TRBV7-9 and TRBJ1-1, with D maybe TRBD1 (6 bases). The CDR3 runs to 15 residues. Trimming cost V 1 base and J 5 bases, with 14 bases left between them. Germline-derived CDR1 and CDR2 are SEHNR and FQNEAQ (reference sequence). This chain's CDR3 is CASSLDGQSGTEAFF. The CDR3 DNA follows: TGTGCCAGCAGCTTAGATGGACAGTCGGGGACTGAAGCTTTCTTT.

The V gene is TRBV5-1, the J gene TRBJ2-3; D is unclear. The germline CDR1 and CDR2 sequences are SGHRS and YFSETQ. V lost 7 bases and J lost 2, with 17 bases in between. The CDR3 totals 15 residues. CDR3 DNA sequence: TGCGCCAGCGCCGTGACACCCCCGCTCACAGATACGCAGTATTTT. The encoded protein is CASAVTPPLTDTQYF.

DNA for the CDR3: TGTGCCAGCAGAAGGGAGTATGGCTACACCTTC. Its translation is CASRREYGYTF. The chain links TRBV6-5 to TRBJ1-2, with D unresolved. The CDR3 has 11 amino acids. V lost 6 bases to trimming and J lost 5 bases, with 7 bases between them. Germline V gives CDR1 MNHEY, CDR2 SVGAGI.

The CDR3 spells CASSLDKNYGYTF. The CDR3, as DNA: TGTGCCAGCAGTTTAGACAAGAACTATGGCTACACCTTC. This chain links TRBV12-3 or TRBV12-4 with TRBJ1-2; no reliable D call. The CDR3 is 13 residues long. The V end lost 1 base, the J end lost 2 bases, and 5 bases lay between the germline ends.

This rearrangement joins TRBV28 to TRBJ2-3, with D perhaps TRBD1 (6 bases). The germline V and J ends were trimmed by 6 bases and 10 bases, with 11 bases remaining between them. There are 11 residues in the CDR3. Germline CDR1 MDHEN, CDR2 SYDVKM. CDR3 loop: CASRSGTSQYF. In nucleotides, the CDR3 is TGTGCCAGCAGATCCGGGACATCGCAGTATTTT. Drawing the rest from reference TRBV28 and TRBJ2-3, the complete variable domain is DVKVTQSSRYLVKRTGEKVFLECVQDMDHENMFWYRQDPGLGLRLIYFSYDVKMKEKGDIPEGYSVSREKKERFSLILESASTNQTSMYLCASRSGTSQYFGPGTRLTVL.

The gene calls are TRBV6-1 and TRBJ1-5, with 10 nucleotides matching TRBD1. The CDR3 spans 16 residues. The junction had 8 bases not matched to a gene; V was cut back by 4 bases and J by 5 bases. The V gene's germline CDR1 is MNHNS and CDR2 SASEGT. CDR3 loop: CASSARDRGGDQPQHF. In DNA form, the CDR3 reads TGTGCCAGCAGTGCCCGGGACAGGGGTGGGGATCAGCCCCAGCATTTT.

The V call is TRBV7-2, the J call TRBJ2-1; D gene uncertain. The CDR3 spans 15 residues. Germline CDR1 and CDR2: SGHTA and FQGNSA. The V end was cut by 6 bases, the J end by 4 bases, with 16 bases between. The CDR3 bases are TGTGCCAGCAGGCACAAGGACCTGAGGTACAATGAGCAGTTCTTC. Its protein is CASRHKDLRYNEQFF.

The chain uses TRBV29-1 and TRBJ1-1; possibly TRBD1 for D (5 bases). The CDR3 runs to 13 residues. CDR1 and CDR2 (germline): SQVTM, ANQGSEA. The V gene lost 4 bases and the J gene lost 0 bases, with 9 bases spanning the gap. CDR3 DNA sequence: TGCAGCGTTGCCGGGACCATGAACACTGAAGCTTTCTTT. Its translation: CSVAGTMNTEAFF.

The chain carries TRBV19 and TRBJ1-4; TRBD1 aligns across 9 bases. This CDR3 has 14 residues. Germline V gene lookup returns CDR1 LNHDA and CDR2 SQIVND (reference sequence). V lost 6 bases to trimming and J lost 8 bases; unmatched junction nucleotides: 7. The CDR3 region has the DNA TGTGCCAGTAGGGGACAGGGAAGAGGAGAAAAACTGTTTTTT. Its protein is CASRGQGRGEKLFF.

As concerns this clone: The junction differs from germline at one of its ends, possibly a read error. This chain connects TRBV15 to TRBJ1-1; perhaps TRBD1 as D (5 bases). This CDR3 is 18 amino acids long. Germline CDR1 is LNHNV and CDR2 is YYDKDF (reference sequence). The CDR3 DNA reads as TGTGCCACCAGGAGAGGCGGGGGATTTAGAGGGTGGACCACTGAAGCTTTCTTT. As protein: CATRRGGGFRGWTTEAFF. The entire variable domain, with the rest obtained from reference TRBV15 and TRBJ1-1, is as follows: DAMVIQNPRYQVTQFGKPVTLSCSQTLNHNVMYWYQQKSSQAPKLLFHYYDKDFNNEADTPDNFQSRRPNTSFCFLDIRSPGLGDTAMYLCATRRGGGFRGWTTEAFFGQGTRLTVV.

The gene calls are TRBV21-1 and TRBJ2-3; the table assigns TRBD2, which was not confirmed against the DNA. TRBV21-1 is listed as a pseudogene. This CDR3 is 16 amino acids long. The CDR3 DNA sequence: TGTGCCAGCAGCCCCCGAGGCCCCGTACACACAGATACGCAGTATTTT. Its protein product is CASSPRGPVHTDTQYF.

The genes are TRBV11-2 and TRBJ1-6; D remains ambiguous. The CDR3 runs 15 residues. The V end lost 6 bases, the J end lost 6 bases, and 15 bases lay between the germline ends. Germline V gene sequence: CDR1 SGHAT, CDR2 FQNNGV. For the CDR3, the DNA is TGTGCCAGCAGATTTGCCCCCTCTCCTAATTCACCCCTCCACTTT. It encodes CASRFAPSPNSPLHF.

This chain uses TRBV7-9 with TRBJ1-5, with D unresolved. There are 14 residues in the CDR3. Germline-derived CDR1 and CDR2 are SEHNR and FQNEAQ (reference sequence). V dropped 1 base and J dropped 3 bases, with 7 bases sitting between them. The CDR3 sequence is CASSLERANQPQHF. The CDR3 region has the DNA TGTGCCAGCAGCTTAGAGCGGGCCAATCAGCCCCAGCATTTT.